A single TCR beta chain is shown here with its context. The antigen is unknown. This specimen belongs to a study of T cells in narcolepsy. Overall study context: Enrolled donors included narcolepsy type 1 or type 2 patients and healthy controls. Study-level results: Same-patient CSF and blood CD4+ T cell clonotypes included HCRT-specific and TRIB2-specific autoreactive ones. Autoreactive clone sequences were missing from some blood memory CD4+ repertoires. Blood of same and different patients, but not healthy controls, reportedly held recurring autoreactive clonotypes.

Assay: immunoSEQ multiplex PCR; the TCRdb copy retains only in-frame clones and omits some. The sample yields tens of thousands of clones, 80% to 85% seen once. CDR1 LGHNA and CDR2 YSLEER come from the germline V gene. Trimming removed 3 bases from V and 6 bases from J; junction bases left unmatched: 4. The CDR3 is 15 residues long. The V and J genes are TRBV4-3 and TRBJ2-1; the match to TRBD2 covers 11 bases. Material: memory (CD45RA-) CD4+ T cells from blood. This TCR derives from a human donor in good health. The CDR3 DNA is TGCGCCAGCAGCCAGGATAGCGGGGGGGCCAATGAGCAGTTCTTC. This sequence encodes CASSQDSGGANEQFF.